This T cell receptor beta chain was sequenced during a study of T cell repertoires in cytomegalovirus infection. In the study overall: Indications of both CMV infection and matching HLA type were provided by public TCR beta signatures.

TCRdb called the reads again in MiXCR, with one record for every CDR3 protein. Found here are almost 500,000 distinct CDR3 sequences, about 11% of them singletons; the top ten hold about a tenth. This clonotype was observed many times. Its antigen is not known. V was clipped by 8 bases and J by 2 bases, with 13 bases between them. The CDR3 covers 15 residues. CDR1 SEHNR and CDR2 FQNEAQ come from the germline V gene (reference sequence). Notes on the study in general: The response measured ex vivo was dominated by TCR beta clonotypes (HLA-C-restricted and CMV-specific).

The chain couples TRBV7-9 to TRBJ2-6, with D uncertain. Sequencing was carried out using PBMCs. The origin of this receptor is a human donor in good health (CMV status not recorded). Some clones in this sample may be carry-over from other donors' samples. The CDR3 bases are TGTGCCAGCGGGAAGAGCTTACCTGGGGCCAACGTCCTGACTTTC. Translation: CASGKSLPGANVLTF.